The next 18 T cell receptor beta chains were all read from a single sample in a study of blood T cell repertoires in COVID-19. Profiled with immunoSEQ multiplex PCR; TCRdb holds only in-frame clones, not every one. The data hold approximately 84,000 clones, with approximately 83% observed a single time. Sample: peripheral blood. These receptors originate from a woman of 80 years or more with acute or convalescent COVID-19.

The chain combines TRBV11-2 with TRBJ1-2; unclear D gene. Germline V gives CDR1 SGHAT, CDR2 FQNNGV. V lost 10 bases, J lost 5 bases, and 14 bases lay in between. CDR3 size: 12 residues. This CDR3 reads CANKADGYGYTF. For the CDR3, the DNA is TGTGCCAACAAGGCGGATGGGTATGGCTACACCTTC.

J is TRBJ2-7 and V is TRBV4-2, with 8 bases that match TRBD2. The CDR3 has 16 amino acids. J gave up 6 bases and V 2 bases, and 12 bases lay outside the gene matches. CDR1 and CDR2 (germline): LGHNA, YNFKEQ. The CDR3 region has the DNA TGTGCCAGCAGCCAATCGTTCGGGACTAGAACCGGCGAGCAGTACTTC. Translating it yields CASSQSFGTRTGEQYF.

This clone was detected a few times. The rearrangement uses TRBV11-2 and TRBJ1-3; no definite D call. The CDR3 runs to 14 residues. Germline V gene data show CDR1 as SGHAT and CDR2 as FQNNGV. Trimming pared 2 bases from V and 0 bases from J, leaving 5 bases between. CDR3 residues: CASSLQASGNTIYF. As DNA, the CDR3 is TGTGCCAGCAGCTTACAGGCCTCTGGAAACACCATATATTTT.

This rearrangement joins TRBV7-8 to TRBJ2-1; weak D call: TRBD1 (6 bases). The germline V gene has CDR1 SGHVS and CDR2 FQNEAQ. V lost 5 bases, J lost 6 bases, and 17 bases lay in between. The CDR3 contains 15 residues. CDR3 nucleotide sequence: TGTGCCAGCAGCCAAGGGCCCAGGGGTGTCAATGAGCAGTTCTTC. Amino acid sequence: CASSQGPRGVNEQFF.

The chain recombines TRBV19 with TRBJ2-7; D is ambiguous. The CDR3 length is 14 residues. With 3 bases removed from V and 0 bases from J, the gap between germline ends came to 9 bases. Germline V lookup: CDR1 LNHDA, CDR2 SQIVND (reference sequence). The CDR3 DNA is TGTGCCAGTAGTATGGGCCAGAGCTCCTACGAGCAGTACTTC. This sequence encodes CASSMGQSSYEQYF.

This rearrangement joins TRBV14 to TRBJ1-5; 11 bases align to TRBD1. The CDR3 is 14 residues long. CDR1 SGHDN and CDR2 FVKESK come from the germline V gene. The junction had 2 bases not matched to a gene; V was cut back by 4 bases and J by 6 bases. This CDR3 reads CASSRGTGGQPQHF. CDR3 nucleotide sequence: TGTGCCAGCAGCCGAGGGACAGGGGGTCAGCCCCAGCATTTT.

This clone was picked up one time. The chain recombines TRBV18 with TRBJ2-7; 7 bases line up with TRBD1. Trimming cost V 0 bases and J 6 bases; bases outside gene matches: 8. Germline V gives CDR1 KGHSH, CDR2 LQKENI. CDR3 length equals 15 residues. The CDR3 DNA follows: TGTGCCAGCTCACCACCTACTAAACAGGGGTTCGAGCAGTACTTC. Translated, it gives CASSPPTKQGFEQYF.

This chain links TRBV24-1 with TRBJ2-3; the D gene is possibly TRBD2 (5 bases). Germline V gene data show CDR1 as KGHDR and CDR2 as SFDVKD. V dropped 2 bases and J dropped 6 bases, with 14 bases sitting between them. CDR3 length: 15 amino acids. CDR3 region: CATSDSPSSLDTQYF. Written as DNA, the CDR3 is TGTGCCACCAGTGATTCTCCTAGCTCTTTGGATACGCAGTATTTT.

The J gene is TRBJ1-2, the V gene TRBV6-4; 11 positions match TRBD1. Germline CDR1 MRHNA, CDR2 SNTAGT. V shed 3 bases, J shed 8 bases, and the junction held 2 bases outside the gene matches. The CDR3 totals 13 residues. This CDR3 is CASSEDRGQGYTF. CDR3 nucleotide sequence: TGTGCCAGCAGTGAGGACAGGGGGCAAGGCTACACCTTC.

The chain is built from TRBV7-9 and TRBJ1-4, with 9 nucleotides matching TRBD1. The CDR3 totals 14 residues. V was clipped by 5 bases and J by 7 bases; unmatched bases: 5. CDR1 is SEHNR and CDR2 is FQNEAQ in the germline V gene (reference sequence). The CDR3 DNA is TGTGCCAGCAGCATGGGACAGGGTCGTGAAAAACTGTTTTTT. Translation: CASSMGQGREKLFF.

This chain connects TRBV3-1 (or the pseudogene TRBV3-2) to TRBJ2-2; 9 nucleotides match TRBD1. J gave up 5 bases and V 3 bases, and 1 base lay outside the gene matches. CDR1 is LGHDT and CDR2 is YNNKEL in the germline V gene (reference sequence). This CDR3 has 14 amino acids. The CDR3 nucleotides are TGTGCCAGCAGCCAGGGGACAGGGACCGGGGAGCTGTTTTTT. It translates to CASSQGTGTGELFF.

This chain connects TRBV24-1 to TRBJ2-5; no definite D call. V gave up 9 bases and J gave up 1 base, with 14 bases separating them. Looked up from germline, CDR1 is KGHDR and CDR2 is SFDVKD. CDR3 size: 14 residues. The CDR3 loop is CATSSGDPQETQYF. CDR3 sequence (DNA): TGTGCCACCTCTAGTGGAGACCCCCAAGAGACCCAGTACTTC.

The rearrangement uses TRBV3-1 (or the pseudogene TRBV3-2) and TRBJ1-2; the match to TRBD1 covers 8 bases. The CDR3 runs to 14 residues. V shed 3 bases, J shed 2 bases, and the junction held 2 bases outside the gene matches. Per the germline V gene, CDR1 is LGHDT and CDR2 is YNNKEL (reference sequence). CDR3 in amino acids: CASSQQGANYGYTF. The CDR3 DNA follows: TGTGCCAGCAGCCAGCAGGGGGCCAACTATGGCTACACCTTC.

The rearrangement uses TRBV5-1 and TRBJ2-2; 8 bases are shared with TRBD1. This CDR3 has 14 amino acids. After removal of 5 bases from V and 4 bases from J, the junction contained 4 bases not matched to a gene. In germline, CDR1 is SGHRS, CDR2 YFSETQ. The CDR3 nucleotides read TGCGCCAGCAGGTCGACAGGGGCCACCGGGGAGCTGTTTTTT. Translation gives CASRSTGATGELFF.

This chain uses TRBV6-1 with TRBJ1-4, with 7 nucleotides matching TRBD1. V trimming: 7 bases; J trimming: 8 bases; junction bases outside the gene matches: 13. This CDR3 region has 15 residues. Per the germline V gene, CDR1 is MNHNS and CDR2 is SASEGT. CDR3 nucleotide sequence: TGTGCCAGCACCCAGGACCCGACAGGGCCCGAAAAACTGTTTTTT. This codes for CASTQDPTGPEKLFF.

V is TRBV6-1 and J is TRBJ2-7; 14 nucleotides match TRBD2. Germline loops: CDR1 MNHNS, CDR2 SASEGT. The CDR3 sequence is 17 residues long. The V segment lost 3 bases and the J segment 4 bases; nucleotides outside the gene matches: 8. In nucleotides, the CDR3 is TGTGCCAGCAGTGACGGACTAGCGGGAGGAATGGTTTACGAGCAGTACTTC. Translation: CASSDGLAGGMVYEQYF.

The chain's CDR3 is CASRSGQDEKLFF. CDR3 DNA: TGTGCCAGTAGATCCGGACAGGATGAAAAACTGTTTTTT. The V gene is TRBV19, the J gene TRBJ1-4; TRBD1 matches 7 bases. Germline V CDR1 and CDR2: LNHDA, SQIVND (reference sequence). The CDR3 totals 13 residues. The J segment lost 6 bases and the V segment lost 6 bases, leaving 4 bases of the junction unmatched.

The chain combines TRBV11-1 with TRBJ1-2; TRBD1 matches at 7 bases. The CDR3 spans 11 residues. Germline CDR1 and CDR2: SGHAT and FQDESV (reference sequence). V lost 9 bases and J lost 5; bases outside the gene matches: 3. The CDR3 DNA reads TGTGCCAGTTTACAGGGGTATGGCTACACCTTC. Translating gives CASLQGYGYTF.